Following are 30 T cell receptor beta chains from one sample sequenced in a study of identical twins. TCRdb redid the calling of the 5' RACE reads with MiXCR, one entry per CDR3 protein. The sample gives a few hundred thousand distinct CDR3 sequences, about 9% of which show up once; under 10% is in the top ten. Sequencing was carried out using naive T cells sorted from blood. The source is a woman aged 45-59 years in good health.

This clonotype was seen repeatedly, ten times or more. For the CDR3, the DNA is TGTGCCACCAGCAGCTATCAGGGATACGAGCAGTACGTC. This sequence encodes CATSSYQGYEQYV. The chain employs TRBV15 and TRBJ2-7, with TRBD1 as a possible D gene (5 bases). With 3 bases removed from V and 4 bases from J, the gap between germline ends came to 10 bases. Germline CDR1 reads LNHNV; CDR2 reads YYDKDF (reference sequence). The CDR3 extends over 13 amino acids.

A few counts support this clonotype. CDR3 sequence: CSAPSGTTTYNEQFF. DNA for the CDR3: TGCAGTGCTCCCTCCGGGACAACGACCTACAATGAGCAGTTCTTC. This chain joins TRBV20-1 and TRBJ2-1; D perhaps matches TRBD1 (6 bases). The germline gives CDR1 DFQATT, CDR2 SNEGSKA (reference sequence). With 5 bases removed from V and 2 bases from J, the gap between germline ends came to 16 bases. CDR3 length: 15 amino acids.

This clonotype has a count of ten or more. The V and J genes are TRBV12-3 or TRBV12-4 and TRBJ1-5, with D uncertain. The CDR3 is 13 amino acids. V was clipped by 8 bases and J by 2 bases, with 10 bases between them. CDR3 coding DNA: TGTGCCAGCCAACGAGGTGGCAATCAGCCCCAGCATTTT. Amino acid sequence: CASQRGGNQPQHF.

This clonotype was observed many times. The chain joins TRBV20-1 to TRBJ1-5; D unclear. V gave up 4 bases and J gave up 5 bases, with 12 bases separating them. CDR3 length equals 13 residues. CDR1 is DFQATT, CDR2 SNEGSKA, per germline (reference sequence). CDR3 in amino acids: CSAIYELDQPQHF. The CDR3 bases are TGCAGTGCTATTTATGAGTTGGATCAGCCCCAGCATTTT.

The chain is built from TRBV24-1 and TRBJ1-5; tentative D call: TRBD1 (5 bases). The V gene's germline CDR1 is KGHDR and CDR2 SFDVKD. Trimming left V 1 base short and J 9 bases short, with 6 bases between. The CDR3 runs to 12 residues. The CDR3 reads CATSDLRGPQHF. The CDR3 region has the DNA TGTGCCACCAGTGATTTAAGGGGGCCCCAGCATTTT.

This clonotype was picked up a small number of times. Here the CDR3 DNA reads TGCGCCAGTTCGGGGCGCGGCTACAATGAGCAGTTCTTC. This sequence encodes CASSGRGYNEQFF. The chain uses TRBV5-1 and TRBJ2-1; D may be TRBD1 or TRBD2 (5 bases each). CDR1 and CDR2 (germline): SGHRS, YFSETQ. The V and J ends lost 8 bases and 3 bases respectively, with 12 bases between them. This CDR3 has 13 residues.

This clonotype has a handful of counts. V gene TRBV10-3 combines with J gene TRBJ2-5, with 10 bases lining up with TRBD1. CDR3 size: 15 residues. CDR1 and CDR2 (germline): ENHRY, SYGVKD. Trimming at V came to 5 bases and at J to 3 bases, leaving 6 bases not matched to a gene. CDR3 in DNA: TGTGCCATCAGTTGGACAGGGGGATCGGAAGAGACCCAGTACTTC. Its translation is CAISWTGGSEETQYF.

Of note for this clonotype: A much larger clone lies one base from this, so it may be a read error. The chain employs TRBV5-1 and TRBJ2-7; D gene ambiguous. The V gene lost 3 bases and the J gene lost 9 bases, with 22 bases spanning the gap. The V gene's germline CDR1 is SGHRS and CDR2 YFSETQ. This CDR3 is built from 15 residues. The CDR3 loop is CASSSDLMVVVRQYV. CDR3 nucleotides: TGCGCCAGCAGCTCTGACCTCATGGTGGTCGTGAGGCAGTACGTC.

This clonotype was seen repeatedly, ten times or more. This sequence joins TRBV20-1 and TRBJ2-7; TRBD2 matches at 13 bases. Germline CDR1 DFQATT, CDR2 SNEGSKA (reference sequence). The junction had 10 bases not matched to a gene; V was cut back by 6 bases and J by 2 bases. The CDR3 totals 16 residues. The CDR3, as DNA: TGCAGTGCCCAGTCTGGGACTAGCGGGACCCCCTACGAGCAGTACGTC. The encoded protein is CSAQSGTSGTPYEQYV.

This chain uses TRBV20-1 with TRBJ2-1; 12 positions agree with TRBD2. The germline V gene has CDR1 DFQATT and CDR2 SNEGSKA (reference sequence). Unmatched junction bases numbered 4, after V lost 0 bases and J lost 4 bases. The CDR3 consists of 16 residues. The CDR3, as DNA: TGCAGTGCTAGAGAAGGGGGACTAGCGGGTTACAATGAGCAGTTCTTC. Its translation is CSAREGGLAGYNEQFF.

This clonotype was seen only a few times. V gene TRBV7-8 combines with J gene TRBJ2-2, with 10 positions matching TRBD1. This CDR3 is 16 amino acids long. Trimming at V came to 1 base and at J to 4 bases, leaving 3 bases not matched to a gene. CDR1 is SGHVS, CDR2 FQNEAQ, per germline. The CDR3 nucleotides are TGTGCCAGCAGCTTAGGACAGGGGGCCGTCACCGGGGAGCTGTTTTTT. It codes for CASSLGQGAVTGELFF.

The sample holds a few counts of this clonotype. This chain links TRBV12-3 or TRBV12-4 with TRBJ2-7; D may be TRBD2 (6 bases). Between the trimmed V and J ends, which lost 3 bases and 3 bases, there was a span of 15 bases. CDR3 size: 15 residues. CDR3 in amino acids: CASSFGGAGIYEQYV. The CDR3 bases are TGTGCCAGCAGTTTCGGTGGGGCGGGGATCTACGAGCAGTACGTC.

This clonotype was detected only a few times. V usage is TRBV12-3 or TRBV12-4 and J usage is TRBJ2-2; D is perhaps TRBD1 or TRBD2 (5 bases each). Trimming shortened V by 6 bases and J by 5 bases, and 19 bases separated the two germline ends. This CDR3 is 16 amino acids long. DNA for the CDR3: TGTGCCAGCAGCAGGGACGATCTAGCTGGAACCGGGGAGCTGTTTTTT. This sequence encodes CASSRDDLAGTGELFF.

This rearrangement joins TRBV7-7 to TRBJ2-1; 11 bases are a match to TRBD2. The germline V gene has CDR1 SSHAT and CDR2 FNYEAQ (reference sequence). V gave up 2 bases and J gave up 3 bases; unmatched junction bases: 6. This CDR3 has 17 residues. DNA of the CDR3: TGTGCCAGCAGCTTACTCGCCGGGACTAGCGGCTACAATGAGCAGTTCTTC. Its protein is CASSLLAGTSGYNEQFF. The variable domain in full, with the rest retrieved from reference TRBV7-7 and TRBJ2-1, is GAGVSQSPRYKVTKRGQDVTLRCDPISSHATLYWYQQALGQGPEFLTYFNYEAQPDKSGLPSDRFSAERPEGSISTLTIQRTEQRDSAMYRCASSLLAGTSGYNEQFFGPGTRLTVL.

This clonotype was found many times. The V call is TRBV12-3 or TRBV12-4, the J call TRBJ2-2; the match to TRBD1 covers 9 bases. V lost 5 bases to trimming and J lost 4 bases; unmatched junction nucleotides: 8. This CDR3 region has 16 residues. Here the CDR3 DNA reads TGTGCCAGCAGTCCAACGGGACAGGGCCGCACCGGGGAGCTGTTTTTT. As protein: CASSPTGQGRTGELFF.

The chain joins TRBV4-1 to TRBJ2-6, with D possibly TRBD2 on 5 matching bases. Trimming cost V 2 bases and J 4 bases, with 12 bases left between them. This CDR3 contains 16 residues. The germline CDR1 and CDR2 sequences are MGHRA and YSYEKL. The CDR3 reads CASSQFEGPGANVLTF. The DNA for the CDR3 is TGCGCCAGCAGCCAATTTGAGGGTCCCGGGGCCAACGTCCTGACTTTC.

This clonotype appeared many times. The chain recombines TRBV10-3 with TRBJ2-3; 12 bases map to TRBD2. J was trimmed by 4 bases and V by 2 bases; bases with no gene match: 13. The CDR3 extends over 19 amino acids. Germline CDR1 is ENHRY and CDR2 is SYGVKD. The DNA of the CDR3 is TGTGCCATCAGTGAGGTCCCTAGCGGGAGGGCCTATGATCCAGATACGCAGTATTTT. It codes for CAISEVPSGRAYDPDTQYF.

This clonotype was observed at least ten times. The J gene is TRBJ1-1, the V gene TRBV10-2; D perhaps matches TRBD1 (5 bases). There are 13 residues in the CDR3. Germline loops: CDR1 WSHSY, CDR2 SAAADI. Between the trimmed V and J ends, which lost 4 bases and 4 bases, there was a span of 10 bases. The CDR3 here is CASSVAGPTEAFF. Written as DNA, the CDR3 is TGCGCCAGCAGTGTGGCAGGGCCCACTGAAGCTTTCTTT.

The chain has TRBV5-1 and TRBJ2-1, with D perhaps matching TRBD1 (6 bases). The germline CDR1 and CDR2 sequences are SGHRS and YFSETQ. The germline V and J ends were trimmed by 3 bases and 4 bases, with 14 bases remaining between them. The CDR3 contains 15 residues. The chain's CDR3 is CASSSNRANYNEQFF. The CDR3 DNA sequence: TGCGCCAGCAGCTCTAACAGGGCTAATTACAATGAGCAGTTCTTC.

This clonotype was seen only a few times. The chain is built from TRBV27 and TRBJ2-2; D not resolved. The V end was cut by 2 bases, the J end by 1 base, with 5 bases between. The CDR3 has 14 amino acids. CDR1 is MNHEY and CDR2 is SMNVEV in the germline V gene (reference sequence). The CDR3 here is CASSLEENTGELFF. The CDR3 nucleotides are TGTGCCAGCAGTTTAGAGGAGAACACCGGGGAGCTGTTTTTT.

The CDR3 region is CATTHEQFF. The CDR3 DNA reads TGTGCCACCACCCATGAGCAGTTCTTC. The V call is TRBV24-1, the J call TRBJ2-1; D is ambiguous. V was pared by 8 bases and J by 8 bases, with 3 bases between. This CDR3 region has 9 residues. From germline, CDR1 is KGHDR and CDR2 SFDVKD.

V usage is TRBV20-1 and J usage is TRBJ2-1; 11 nucleotides align to TRBD2. The germline V gene encodes CDR1 DFQATT and CDR2 SNEGSKA (reference sequence). CDR3 length: 15 amino acids. The V segment lost 5 bases and the J segment 8 bases; nucleotides outside the gene matches: 11. CDR3 sequence: CSALLSGRARDEQFF. The CDR3 DNA is TGCAGTGCTCTGCTTAGCGGGAGGGCCAGGGATGAGCAGTTCTTC.

There are many counts of this clonotype. The genes are TRBV5-1 and TRBJ2-2; D is undetermined. V was shortened by 1 base and J by 2 bases, with 0 bases between the two germline ends. Germline V CDR1 and CDR2: SGHRS, YFSETQ. This CDR3 has 12 amino acids. CDR3 sequence: CASSLNTGELFF. The CDR3 nucleotides read TGCGCCAGCAGCTTGAACACCGGGGAGCTGTTTTTT.

This clonotype was counted at least ten times. The chain is built from TRBV3-1 and TRBJ2-2, with 7 bases aligning to TRBD2. The germline gives CDR1 LGHDT, CDR2 YNNKEL (reference sequence). The CDR3 runs 17 residues. The junction had 6 bases not matched to a gene; V was cut back by 1 base and J by 1 base. CDR3 amino acids: CASSQGGGRRNTGELFF. The CDR3 coding sequence is TGTGCCAGCAGCCAAGGGGGGGGTAGGAGGAACACCGGGGAGCTGTTTTTT. The full variable domain, completed using reference TRBV3-1 and TRBJ2-2, is DTAVSQTPKYLVTQMGNDKSIKCEQNLGHDTMYWYKQDSKKFLKIMFSYNNKELIINETVPNRFSPKSPDKAHLNLHINSLELGDSAVYFCASSQGGGRRNTGELFFGEGSRLTVL.

This chain links TRBV20-1 with TRBJ1-6, with D perhaps TRBD1 (5 bases). The CDR3 contains 15 residues. From germline, CDR1 is DFQATT and CDR2 SNEGSKA (reference sequence). Between the trimmed V and J ends, which lost 3 bases and 7 bases, there was a span of 16 bases. Written as DNA, the CDR3 is TGCAGTGCTAGTGCAGGGCTAAATGGAAATTCACCCCTCCACTTT. It translates to CSASAGLNGNSPLHF.

The rearrangement links TRBV11-1 to TRBJ2-2, with a possible D match to TRBD2 (7 bases). Between the trimmed V and J ends, which lost 3 bases and 3 bases, there was a span of 17 bases. CDR1 is SGHAT and CDR2 is FQDESV in the germline V gene (reference sequence). The CDR3 consists of 17 residues. The DNA for the CDR3 is TGTGCCAGCAGCTTCGGATCGGGGGGCCGGGACACCGGGGAGCTGTTTTTT. Its protein product is CASSFGSGGRDTGELFF.

This clonotype was seen more than once but under ten times. The V and J genes are TRBV27 and TRBJ2-1; no definite D call. The CDR3 has 16 residues. V was shortened by 5 bases and J by 0 bases, with 14 bases between the two germline ends. Germline values: CDR1 MNHEY, CDR2 SMNVEV (reference sequence). The CDR3 DNA reads TGTGCCAGCAGTCTACCTCCGGCGAACTCCTACAATGAGCAGTTCTTC. Translating gives CASSLPPANSYNEQFF.

The rearrangement links TRBV10-3 to TRBJ1-4; 7 nucleotides align to TRBD1. Looked up from germline, CDR1 is ENHRY and CDR2 is SYGVKD. CDR3 length: 15 amino acids. V trimming: 6 bases; J trimming: 3 bases; junction bases outside the gene matches: 7. This CDR3 reads CAISSGQASNEKLFF. The CDR3 nucleotides read TGTGCCATCAGCTCAGGACAGGCCTCTAATGAAAAACTGTTTTTT.

This clonotype appeared a few times. V is TRBV27 and J is TRBJ2-3; 8 bases are shared with TRBD1. Trimming took 10 bases from V and 3 from J; bases not matched to a gene: 9. CDR3 length equals 14 residues. Germline V lookup: CDR1 MNHEY, CDR2 SMNVEV (reference sequence). The CDR3 loop reads CATAGGLRTDTQYF. CDR3 bases: TGTGCCACGGCAGGGGGCCTAAGGACAGATACGCAGTATTTT.

There are many counts of this clonotype. The CDR3 here is CASSLSLAANEQFF. The CDR3 DNA reads as TGCGCCAGCAGCTTGTCACTAGCGGCGAATGAGCAGTTCTTC. The J gene is TRBJ2-1, the V gene TRBV5-1; 8 nucleotides match TRBD2. The CDR3 contains 14 residues. The V and J ends lost 1 base and 7 bases, in that order; junction bases with no gene match: 4. The germline V gene encodes CDR1 SGHRS and CDR2 YFSETQ.